This T cell receptor (beta chain) was captured in a study of T cells after posttransplantation cyclophosphamide (dated by TCRdb to between 2015 and 2016). Regarding the research as a whole: The study tracked T cell repertoire reconstitution by TRB sequencing after myeloablative bone marrow transplantation using posttransplantation cyclophosphamide as GVHD prophylaxis. TRB sequencing was performed on blood from all 35 or so PTCy patients with 1-year posttransplant specimens. Samples from some 33 PTCy-treated patients and 15 to 20 related bone marrow donors of those patients were subjected to antigen receptor sequencing. In 3 patients, up to about 3 additional blood samples taken between 2 and 5.2 years after transplant also underwent TRB sequencing, as did pretransplant blood from several patients. TRA and TRB clonality were tightly correlated in several samples, so subsequent TCR analyses focused on TRB only. Public TRB sequences were checked against a database of over 3,000 sequences associated with responses to pathogens, tumor antigens, self-antigens and alloantigens.

This clone was observed at least ten times. What this receptor recognizes is not known. No base-level quality is on record; no much larger clone is a single base apart. Genomic DNA was used for TRB sequencing, which was performed with the immunoSEQ assay at survey resolution or with the hsTCRB kit. The authors' pipeline ran thus. Initial read processing used immunoSEQ software, and repertoire analyses used the LymphoSeq R package. For each TRB dataset, clonality was calculated as 1 minus normalized Shannon entropy, and the Gini coefficient was computed as well. To infer phenotypes in unsorted samples, TRB sequences from sorted subsets of the recipient or donor were mapped onto the unsorted samples of the same recipient. Not all clones reach the TCRdb copy of this immuneACCESS table, which keeps in-frame sequences only. Checked studies attribute under half of the gap to unresolved V genes and leave the rest unexplained. The V and J calls and the clone size are those of that table, but D and trimming were determined from the DNA. Across this sample, thousands of clones were tabulated and none appeared just once. Around half of the sample comes from the top ten.

Taken with the paper, the label for treatment or condition translates to: high-dose cyclophosphamide on days +3 and +4 as single-agent GVHD prophylaxis. Busulfan and fludarabine conditioning, a related or unrelated marrow graft, and cyclophosphamide on days +3 and +4 were given to PTCy patients. The PTCy-treated patients were enrolled in a prospective multi-institutional clinical trial. Mononuclear cells from peripheral blood and bone marrow were separated by Ficoll-Hypaque density centrifugation and then cryopreserved. Study-wide findings and limitations: The TRB repertoires of T cells infiltrating skin or GI tract showed only limited overlap with the TRB repertoires of T cells in blood. Donor-recipient similarity was low at 1-2 months but increased during the first year, and donor CD8+ memory clones often dominated later blood repertoires. Across roughly 45 patients, recipient CMV seropositivity and CMV reactivation were highly associated with TRB clonality; PTCy diversity was similar to CNI/methotrexate controls.

This receptor was obtained from a male patient in his fifties or sixties who received an allogeneic stem cell transplant from an unrelated donor, was CMV-positive, and had acute GVHD only. After a transplant, some T cells may be of graft donor origin. Sequences were derived from PBMCs, sampled after allogeneic stem cell transplant with posttransplant cyclophosphamide.

Here is the DNA: TGTGCCAGCTCCCCCGACAGGAATTTCAATCAGCCCCAGCATTTT. Its translation is CASSPDRNFNQPQHF. The rearrangement combines TRBV6-5 with TRBJ1-5, and TRBD1 may be the D gene, going by 6 matching bases. The germline V gene supplies CDR1 MNHEY and CDR2 SVGAGI. The junction shows trimming of 8 bases on V and 3 bases on J, plus 17 bases between the germline ends. The CDR3, from cysteine to phenylalanine, totals 15 residues. Only the CDR3 portion is preserved as DNA: 45 bases, with reading frame beginning at the first base.